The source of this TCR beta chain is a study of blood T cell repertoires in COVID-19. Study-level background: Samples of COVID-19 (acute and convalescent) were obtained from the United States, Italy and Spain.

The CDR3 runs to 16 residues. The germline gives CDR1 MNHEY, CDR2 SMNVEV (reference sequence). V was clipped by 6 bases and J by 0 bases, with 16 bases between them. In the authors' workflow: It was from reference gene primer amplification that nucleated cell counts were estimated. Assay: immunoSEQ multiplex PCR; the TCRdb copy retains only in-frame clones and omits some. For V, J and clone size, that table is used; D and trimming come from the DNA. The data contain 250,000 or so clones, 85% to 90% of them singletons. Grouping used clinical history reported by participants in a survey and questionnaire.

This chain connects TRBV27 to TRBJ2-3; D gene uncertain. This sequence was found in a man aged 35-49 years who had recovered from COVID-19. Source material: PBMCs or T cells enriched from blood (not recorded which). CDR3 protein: CASRTTLGISTDTQYF. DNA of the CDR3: TGTGCCAGCAGGACGACTCTGGGTATTAGCACAGATACGCAGTATTTT.